This T cell receptor beta chain emerged from a study of metastatic and nonmetastatic thyroid tumors. Study context: The authors compared repertoires across blood and tumor or nodule tissue from malignant and benign thyroid patients.

Trimming left V 3 bases short and J 7 bases short, with 9 bases between. This CDR3 has 12 residues. Looked up from germline, CDR1 is SGHTA and CDR2 is FQGNSA. TCRdb re-analyzed the PCR reads through MiXCR. The repertoire consists of under 55,000 clones, with around a sixth occurring once and the leading ten covering 2.5% to 3%. The entire patient cohort was treatment-naive prior to thyroid surgery. Findings of the study overall: The study reportedly found significantly higher TCR beta diversity in malignant thyroid tumors than benign nodules, in blood and tumor.

Notes on this clone: The antigen is not known.

The sequenced sample was blood. The receptor comes from a female donor with papillary thyroid cancer or a benign thyroid nodule (not recorded which). Some clones in this sample may be carry-over from other donors' samples. The rearrangement joins TRBV7-2 to TRBJ1-2; D is ambiguous. CDR3 loop: CASSFSHGGYTF. Written as DNA, the CDR3 is TGTGCCAGCAGCTTCAGTCACGGTGGCTACACCTTC.